These T cell receptor beta chains were read from a single sample in a study of control samples from healthy donors and cancer patients. TCRdb's table, derived via immunoSEQ multiplex PCR, lists solely in-frame clones and lacks some. The sample holds 150,000 to 200,000 clones, around 90% seen once. The sample was blood. The receptor source for this set is a man between 25 and 39 years old in good health. Each CDR3 is given with its conserved first and last residue. Each record gives: clone size, D gene, V gene, J gene, CDR3 DNA, CDR3 protein. The D gene is left open where the match is weak. The size of a clone is reported for some rows only, either as once, few or many, or as a class for expanded clones.

>-|TRBD1|TRBV5-6|TRBJ2-7
TGTGCCAGCAGGCTACAGGGGAGAAAGGGCCTGGGGTACGAGCAGTACTTC
CASRLQGRKGLGYEQYF
>-|TRBD2|TRBV9|TRBJ2-5
TGTGCCAGCAGCGTAGCTGCGGGGGGCCAAGAGACCCAGTACTTC
CASSVAAGGQETQYF
>-|TRBD2|TRBV13|TRBJ2-5
TGTGCCAGCAGCTTGGGGACTACCTATCAAGAGACCCAGTACTTC
CASSLGTTYQETQYF
>-|-|TRBV7-9|TRBJ1-6
TGTGCCAGCAGCTTAATTGGGGGAGGGGATTCACCCCTCCACTTT
CASSLIGGGDSPLHF
>-|-|TRBV24-1|TRBJ2-2
TGTGCCACCAGTGATAAGGGAACGTCGAACACCGGGGAGCTGTTTTTT
CATSDKGTSNTGELFF
>-|-|TRBV15|TRBJ1-5
TGTGCCACCAGCCCCGGGGGGAGCAATCAGCCCCAGCATTTT
CATSPGGSNQPQHF
>once|TRBD1|TRBV7-9|TRBJ1-1
TGTGCCAGCAGCTTACAGGGGGCAGACCCTGAAGCTTTCTTT
CASSLQGADPEAFF
>-|-|TRBV6-5|TRBJ1-5
TGTGCCAGCTCCGGGCCGAATCAGCCCCAGCATTTT
CASSGPNQPQHF
>few|-|TRBV7-9|TRBJ1-6
TGTGCCAGCAGCATCGGGATCTCACCCCTCCACTTT
CASSIGISPLHF
>once|TRBD1|TRBV7-2|TRBJ1-1
TGCGCCAGCAGGGGACAGCTGAACACTGAAGCTTTCTTT
CASRGQLNTEAFF
>-|TRBD1|TRBV27|TRBJ2-3
TGTGCCAGCAGTCCGGGGACAGGGAATGCCGATACGCAGTATTTT
CASSPGTGNADTQYF